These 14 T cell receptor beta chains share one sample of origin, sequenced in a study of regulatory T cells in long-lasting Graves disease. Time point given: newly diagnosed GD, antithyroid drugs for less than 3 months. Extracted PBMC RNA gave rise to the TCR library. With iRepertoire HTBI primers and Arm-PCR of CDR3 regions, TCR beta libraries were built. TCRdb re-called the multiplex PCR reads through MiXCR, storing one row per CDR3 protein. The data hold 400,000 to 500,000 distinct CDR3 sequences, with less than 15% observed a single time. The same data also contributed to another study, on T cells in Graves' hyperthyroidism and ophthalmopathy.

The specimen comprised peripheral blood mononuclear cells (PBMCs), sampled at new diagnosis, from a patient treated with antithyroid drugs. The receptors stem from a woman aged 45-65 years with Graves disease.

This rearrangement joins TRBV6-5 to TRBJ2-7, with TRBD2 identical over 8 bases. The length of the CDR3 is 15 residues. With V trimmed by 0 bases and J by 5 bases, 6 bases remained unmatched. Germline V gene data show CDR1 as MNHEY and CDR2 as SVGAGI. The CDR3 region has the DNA TGTGCCAGCAGTTACTCAGGCCTAGCGGGTCACGAGCAGTACTTC. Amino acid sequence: CASSYSGLAGHEQYF.

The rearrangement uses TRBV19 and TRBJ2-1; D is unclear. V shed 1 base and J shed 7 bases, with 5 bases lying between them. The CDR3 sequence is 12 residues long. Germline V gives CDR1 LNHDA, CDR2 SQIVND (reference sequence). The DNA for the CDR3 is TGTGCCAGTAGTATAGTGGGGAATGAGCAGTTCTTC. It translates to CASSIVGNEQFF.

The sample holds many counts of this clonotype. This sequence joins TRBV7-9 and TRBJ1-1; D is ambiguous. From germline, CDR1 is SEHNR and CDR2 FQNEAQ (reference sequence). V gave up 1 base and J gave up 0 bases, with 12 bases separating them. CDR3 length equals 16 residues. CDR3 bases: TGTGCCAGCAGCTTAGTCACAAATCGTCTGAACACTGAAGCTTTCTTT. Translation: CASSLVTNRLNTEAFF.

The CDR3 is CASSLRTGWPQHF. CDR3 nucleotides: TGTGCCAGCAGTTTACGGACAGGGTGGCCCCAGCATTTT. The rearrangement joins TRBV27 to TRBJ1-5; TRBD1 matches 8 bases. Unmatched junction bases numbered 3, after V lost 2 bases and J lost 9 bases. Germline V gene lookup returns CDR1 MNHEY and CDR2 SMNVEV (reference sequence). The CDR3 length is 13 residues.

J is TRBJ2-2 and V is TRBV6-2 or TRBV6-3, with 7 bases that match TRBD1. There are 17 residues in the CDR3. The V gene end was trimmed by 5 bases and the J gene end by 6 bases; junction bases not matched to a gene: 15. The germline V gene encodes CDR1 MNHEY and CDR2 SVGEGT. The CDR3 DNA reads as TGTGCCAGCAGTGATCTAATCGAGGGGGCCGGAGCCGGGGAGCTGTTTTTT. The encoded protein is CASSDLIEGAGAGELFF.

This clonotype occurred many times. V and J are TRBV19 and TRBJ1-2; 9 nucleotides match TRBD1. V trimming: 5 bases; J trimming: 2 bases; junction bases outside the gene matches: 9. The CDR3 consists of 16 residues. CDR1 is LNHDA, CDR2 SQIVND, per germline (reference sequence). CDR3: CASSSGRDRVNYGYTF. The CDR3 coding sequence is TGTGCCAGTAGTTCCGGCCGGGACAGGGTGAACTATGGCTACACCTTC.

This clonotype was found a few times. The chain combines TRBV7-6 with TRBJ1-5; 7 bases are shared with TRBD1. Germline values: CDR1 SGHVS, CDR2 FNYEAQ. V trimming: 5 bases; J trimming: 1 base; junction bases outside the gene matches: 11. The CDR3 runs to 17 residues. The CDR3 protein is CASSQHPGQASNQPQHF. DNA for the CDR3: TGTGCCAGCAGCCAACACCCCGGACAGGCGAGCAATCAGCCCCAGCATTTT.

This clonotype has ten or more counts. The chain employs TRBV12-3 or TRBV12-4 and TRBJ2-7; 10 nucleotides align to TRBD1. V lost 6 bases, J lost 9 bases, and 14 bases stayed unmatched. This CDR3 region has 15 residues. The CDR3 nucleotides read TGTGCCAGCAGCGTCCCGGGACAGGGGAATTCGATGCAGTACTTC. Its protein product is CASSVPGQGNSMQYF.

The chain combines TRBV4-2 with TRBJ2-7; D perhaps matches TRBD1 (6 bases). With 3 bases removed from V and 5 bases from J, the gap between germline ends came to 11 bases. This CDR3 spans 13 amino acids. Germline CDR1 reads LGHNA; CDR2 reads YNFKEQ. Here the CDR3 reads CASSHMDRDEQYF. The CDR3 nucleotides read TGTGCCAGCAGCCACATGGACAGAGACGAGCAGTACTTC.

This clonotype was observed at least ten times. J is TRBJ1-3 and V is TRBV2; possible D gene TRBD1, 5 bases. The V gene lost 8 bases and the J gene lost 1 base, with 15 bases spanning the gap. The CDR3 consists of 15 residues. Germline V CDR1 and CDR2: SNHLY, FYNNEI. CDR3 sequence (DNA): TGTGCCAGCTCCAGGGAAGCCTTTTCTGGAAACACCATATATTTT. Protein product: CASSREAFSGNTIYF.

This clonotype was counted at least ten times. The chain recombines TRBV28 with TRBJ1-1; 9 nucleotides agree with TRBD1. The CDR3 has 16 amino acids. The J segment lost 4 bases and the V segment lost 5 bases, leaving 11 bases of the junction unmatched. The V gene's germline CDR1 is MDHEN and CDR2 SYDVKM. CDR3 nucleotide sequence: TGTGCCAGCAGTGGGGGGGACAGGGTGGGTGGCACTGAAGCTTTCTTT. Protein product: CASSGGDRVGGTEAFF.

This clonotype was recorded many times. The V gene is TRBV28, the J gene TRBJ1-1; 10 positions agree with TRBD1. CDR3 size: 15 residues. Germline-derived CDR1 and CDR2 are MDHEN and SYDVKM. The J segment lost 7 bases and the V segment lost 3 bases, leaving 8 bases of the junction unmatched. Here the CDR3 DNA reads TGTGCCAGCAGTTTTTTCGACAGGGGGCTAGGTGAAGCTTTCTTT. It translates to CASSFFDRGLGEAFF.

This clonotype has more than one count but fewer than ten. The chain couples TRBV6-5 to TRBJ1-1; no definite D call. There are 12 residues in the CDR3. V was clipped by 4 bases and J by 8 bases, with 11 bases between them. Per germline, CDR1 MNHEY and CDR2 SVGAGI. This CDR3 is CASSFLYGEAFF. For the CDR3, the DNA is TGTGCCAGCAGTTTCCTATACGGAGAAGCTTTCTTT.

The CDR3 reads CSSRGGGSRNEQFF. CDR3 in DNA: TGCAGCTCCCGAGGGGGCGGGAGTCGCAATGAGCAGTTCTTC. The gene calls are TRBV29-1 and TRBJ2-1; D may match TRBD1 or TRBD2 (7 bases each). Germline loops: CDR1 SQVTM, CDR2 ANQGSEA. V was cut by 8 bases and J by 6 bases, with 20 bases left in between. The length of the CDR3 is 14 residues.